The entry below describes one T cell receptor beta chain. Its antigen specificity is not known. No much larger clonotype is one base removed from it; base qualities were not supplied. Single viable CD3+CD4+CD8-CD45RO+ cells were sorted as memory CD4+ T cells on a FACSAria II. To determine CMV serostatus, a Roche Elecsys assay was used that detects serum IgG against CMV pp150, pp28, p38 and p52. After thawing, total CD4+ T cells were enriched by positive selection with CD4 magnetic microbeads. The samples came from a different study that was designed specifically to examine the CD4+ T cell memory repertoire. Following standard operating procedures, peripheral blood mononuclear cells were isolated and cryopreserved, while serum was kept at -80 degrees C. The staining used CD3-PerCP (BW264/56), CD4-APC (RPA-T4), CD45RO-PE (UCHT1) and CD8-Pacific Orange (3B5) antibodies, and Sytox blue was used to exclude non-viable cells.

Genomic DNA was extracted from sorted cells with the Quick-DNA Microprep Kit. Amplification of TCRbeta DNA was done with the immunoSEQ hsTCRbeta kit, following the protocol from the manufacturer. An Illumina MiSeq instrument was used to sequence the TCRbeta libraries. The original pipeline was this. After out-of-frame sequences were removed, some 2 million distinct TCRbeta sequences remained, averaging around 66,000 per individual. Two values were used to score each individual: the count of some 150 previously reported CMV-associated TCRbeta sequences and the total count of productive distinct TCRbeta sequences. A beta-binomial model was reimplemented in Python, and scikit-learn random forests with default parameters were trained on data from the US cohort. Classifier performance on the Belgian cohort was reported as the median AUC with percentile confidence intervals calculated over 10,000 bootstrap iterations. This is the immuneACCESS table as TCRdb keeps it, with only in-frame sequences that have V and J called. A part of the clones is gone; compared with another copy, unresolved V genes explain less than half, and the rest is unexplained. V and J calls and clone size are as listed in that table; D and trimming were resolved from the DNA. The sample contains some 56,000 clones, roughly 87% of them found a single time. In total, the top ten clones hold less than 0.5% of the sample.

The data stem from a study of memory CD4+ T cells and cytomegalovirus serostatus (dated by TCRdb to between 2017 and 2020). Turning to the overall study: The cohort comprised around 35 healthy Belgian adults, 9 CMV seropositive and roughly 25 CMV seronegative. To replicate a published TCR-based CMV serostatus classifier, the researchers sequenced the CD4+ memory TCRbeta repertoires of a Belgian cohort whose cytomegalovirus serostatus was known. Overall study outcomes, separate from this receptor: Only CD4+CD45RO+ memory cells were sequenced, in contrast to the original study, which included naive and memory CD4+ and CD8+ populations. The results were interpreted as suggesting that the CMV-associated TCR signature is mostly present in the CD4+ memory repertoire. The original-framework classifier achieved a median bootstrapped AUC of almost 0.97 with a 95% CI of 0.76-1.00 on the Belgian cohort. Among the roughly 160 previously reported CMV-associated TCRbeta sequences, 67 showed up in the CD4+ memory repertoires, with each one found in between one and five individuals. For CMV serostatus prediction, a median bootstrapped AUC of approximately 0.95 was reached with the original framework, and a median bootstrapped AUC of about 0.89 was reached with a US-trained random forest.

Per the germline V gene, KGHSH is the CDR1 and LQKENI is the CDR2. The CDR3 numbers 14 residues from cysteine through phenylalanine. Only the CDR3 region is kept as DNA, spanning 42 bases read in frame from base 1. V is pared back by 4 bases and J by 5 bases, with 12 bases lying between the germline termini. Sequencing used memory CD4+ T cells from blood. This sequence was found in an adult in good health and CMV-seronegative. The chain is assembled from TRBV18 and TRBJ1-5; the D gene is unclear. Read as DNA, the sequence is TGTGCCAGCTCACGGGCCTCGGAGTATCAGCCCCAGCATTTT. Translated, this gives CASSRASEYQPQHF. The entire variable domain, with the stretches around the CDR3 drawn from the reference TRBV18 and TRBJ1-5 proteins, is NAGVMQNPRHLVRRRGQEARLRCSPMKGHSHVYWYRQLPEEGLKFMVYLQKENIIDESGMPKERFSAEFPKEGPSILRIQQVVRGDSAAYFCASSRASEYQPQHFGDGTRLSIL.